This TCR beta chain is drawn from a study of blood T cell repertoires in COVID-19 (dated by TCRdb to the early 2020s). About the full investigation: Collaborator samples came from the United States, Italy and Spain and covered acute and convalescent phases of COVID-19. The material from the prospective study consisted of cDNA or gDNA derived from T cells, B-cell-depleted T cells, or PBMCs. Subjects who had been exposed to COVID-19, were actively infected with it, or had recovered from it provided the deeply sampled blood TCRbeta repertoires that made up the dataset. The repertoires were released in a freely available public database intended as a resource for research on the immune response to SARS-CoV-2. The samples were drawn from two sources: the first 160 participants of the ongoing ImmuneRACE study, and 1,200 or so subjects contributed by 6 global collaborators. Sample metadata almost always included a de-identified subject ID, COVID-19 status, age in years and sex. Where available, HLA class I and class II types were obtained from metadata supplied by the sample provider rather than from assay-based typing. General conclusions and limits of the study: How much clinical and demographic metadata was included differed by source and by participant, and the metadata was provided uncurated.

Each collaborating institution followed its own protocols to collect whole blood in K2EDTA tubes. For TCRbeta analysis, collaborator samples were shipped as frozen whole blood, as isolated PBMCs, or as DNA extracted from either sample type. As regards this clone: Its antigen remains undetermined. No much larger clonotype is one base removed from it; base qualities were not supplied.

TCRbeta CDR3 regions were amplified from genomic DNA using the immunoSEQ Assay, a bias-controlled multiplex PCR. In the paper's pipeline: The number of nucleated cells in each sample was estimated by amplification of reference gene primers within the assay. Sequence reads were collapsed and filtered to measure the absolute abundance of every unique TCRbeta CDR3 rearrangement. For each sample, productive Simpson clonality was calculated as the square root of Simpson's diversity index across productive rearrangements. Not all clones reach the TCRdb copy of this immuneACCESS table, which keeps in-frame sequences only. Checked studies attribute under half of the gap to unresolved V genes and leave the rest unexplained. The V and J calls and the clone size are those of that table, but D and trimming were determined from the DNA. Within this sample are over 150,000 clones, with 75% to 90% of them counted one time only. The ten largest clones add up to around 8.4% of the sample.

CDR1 MNHEY and CDR2 SVGEGT were looked up in the germline V gene. Relative to germline, V is 5 bases shorter and J is 9 bases shorter, with 13 bases between their ends. From the cysteine up to the phenylalanine, the CDR3 has a length of 12 residues. The only DNA kept is the CDR3, 36 bases in frame from the first base. Sequenced material: peripheral blood. This TCR derives from an elderly woman with active or convalescent COVID-19. Here the chain combines TRBV6-2 or TRBV6-3 and TRBJ1-1, with a weak D call of TRBD1 (5 bases match). The DNA reads as follows: TGTGCCAGCAGTCCAAGACAGCAAAAAGCTTTCTTT. Translated, this is CASSPRQQKAFF.